This TCR beta chain derives from a study of regulatory T cells in long-lasting Graves disease. The study, taken as a whole, reports: Newly diagnosed patients had higher TCR diversity than persistent Graves' patients did. The number of shared public clonotypes was higher in persistent patients (roughly 3,000) than new patients (966). Patients with persistent disease showed a bias toward TRBV28, TRBJ1-2 and TRBJ2-5.

Time point: persistent/refractory GD, antithyroid drugs over 5 years with positive TRAb. Following extraction of RNA from PBMCs, that RNA was used to make the TCR library. From each patient, nine milliliters of peripheral blood was drawn and collected into an EDTA anticoagulant tube. The CDR3 spans 15 residues. V lost 2 bases, J lost 1 base, and 5 bases stayed unmatched. Germline V gene sequence: CDR1 MDHEN, CDR2 SYDVKM. This clonotype was seen at least ten times. Antigen: not known. Arm-PCR of CDR3 regions with iRepertoire HTBI primers generated TCR beta libraries. TCRdb re-derived calls from the multiplex PCR reads in MiXCR, one entry per CDR3 protein. The profile covers about 660,000 distinct CDR3 sequences, with 25% to 30% appearing a single time and 40% to 55% taken by the ten largest.

This receptor was taken from a female donor with Graves disease. Here the sequenced sample was peripheral blood mononuclear cells (PBMCs), taken when the disease was refractory, from a patient treated with antithyroid drugs. The rearrangement links TRBV28 to TRBJ2-7, with TRBD1 matching over 7 bases. CDR3 region: CASSLAPGQSYEQYF. CDR3 DNA sequence: TGTGCCAGCAGTTTAGCCCCGGGACAGTCCTACGAGCAGTACTTC.